What follows is one T cell receptor beta chain and its context. Its specificity is unknown. This record comes from a study of cytomegalovirus exposure and HLA in healthy donors. 13 Jbeta primers and 60 Vbeta primers were used for the PCR. Data came from immunoSEQ multiplex PCR; TCRdb stores just in-frame clones and leaves some out. The table shows fewer than 250,000 clones, with roughly 80% occurring only once. Study observations and caveats: A missense DCLRE1C variant was associated with V- and J-gene trimming of TCR beta chains in a later analysis, and an independent cohort replicated the association.

The sample was PBMCs. This TCR came from a girl between 2 and 10 years old in good health and CMV-seronegative.

The CDR3 sequence is CASSRGGGPEAFF. The CDR3 region has the DNA TGTGCCAGTAGTAGAGGGGGTGGTCCTGAAGCTTTCTTT. The chain uses TRBV19 and TRBJ1-1; a possible D gene is TRBD1 (6 bases). This CDR3 has 13 amino acids. V lost 4 bases and J 6 bases, leaving 12 bases between the germline ends. CDR1 is LNHDA, CDR2 SQIVND, per germline (reference sequence).